This T cell receptor (beta chain) was retrieved from a study of blood T cell repertoires in COVID-19 (dated by TCRdb to the early 2020s). In terms of the full investigation: Samples covering the acute and convalescent phases of COVID-19 were provided by collaborators in the United States, Italy and Spain. Subjects who had been exposed to COVID-19, were actively infected with it, or had recovered from it provided the deeply sampled blood TCRbeta repertoires that made up the dataset. The samples were drawn from two sources: the first 160 participants of the ongoing ImmuneRACE study, and 1,254 subjects contributed by 6 global collaborators. The prospective study material was composed of cDNA or gDNA derived from T cells, B-cell-depleted T cells, or PBMCs. The sample metadata nearly always contained a de-identified subject ID, COVID-19 status, age in years and sex. The repertoires were released in a freely available public database intended as a resource for research on the immune response to SARS-CoV-2. Where HLA class I and class II types were available, the types were taken from metadata supplied by the sample provider, not from assay-based typing. The paper as a whole reports these results and caveats: The amount of clinical and demographic metadata varied by source and participant and was provided uncurated.

The CDR3 goes from the cysteine to the phenylalanine over 15 residues. Only the CDR3 DNA is retained, 45 bases long and in frame from the first base. The germline V gene supplies CDR1 SGHTA and CDR2 FQGTGA. Compared with germline, V lacks 5 bases and J lacks 1 base; bases without a gene match: 5. TCRbeta CDR3 regions were amplified from genomic DNA using the immunoSEQ Assay, a bias-controlled multiplex PCR. Under the source paper's analysis protocol: Nucleated cell counts per sample were estimated from amplification of reference gene primers within the assay. To quantify the absolute abundance of each unique TCRbeta CDR3 rearrangement, sequence reads were collapsed and filtered. For each sample, productive Simpson clonality was calculated as the square root of Simpson's diversity index across productive rearrangements. As stored in TCRdb, this immuneACCESS dataset retains in-frame rearrangements with V and J assigned. A fraction of the clones does not appear; measured against another copy, unresolved V genes explain less than half of the discrepancy, and the remainder lacks a known reason. V, J and clone size derive from that table, while D and trimming were established from the DNA sequence. The sample records 35,000 to 50,000 clones, approximately 88% of which are singletons. The ten most abundant clones make up approximately 1.5% of the sample.

The sample holds a few counts of this clone. Its binding antigen is unknown. No base quality values were provided; no much bigger clone lies one nucleotide off. Collaborating institutions collected whole blood in K2EDTA tubes following their own protocols. For TCRbeta analysis, collaborators shipped samples in one of three forms: frozen whole blood, isolated PBMCs, or DNA extracted from either of those sample types. Here the chain combines TRBV7-3 and TRBJ2-3, with 8 middle bases fitting TRBD1. Sequencing used peripheral blood. The receptor comes from a woman aged 35 to 49 with acute or convalescent COVID-19. The CDR3 reads as follows: CASSDDRGRTDTQYF. The nucleotide sequence is TGTGCCAGCAGCGATGACAGGGGCCGCACAGATACGCAGTATTTT. Reference TRBV7-3 and TRBJ2-3 proteins supply the regions before and after the CDR3; the full variable domain is: GAGVSQTPSNKVTEKGKYVELRCDPISGHTALYWYRQSLGQGPEFLIYFQGTGAADDSGLPNDRFFAVRPEGSVSTLKIQRTERGDSAVYLCASSDDRGRTDTQYFGPGTRLTVL.